The rows below give T cell receptor beta chains drawn from one sample of a study of cytomegalovirus exposure and HLA in healthy donors. Assay used: immunoSEQ multiplex PCR; TCRdb lists only in-frame clones, some missing. This table has some 200,000 clones, around 64% appearing once. Sequencing was performed on PBMCs. The receptors were sampled from a man aged 40-55 years in good health and CMV-seropositive. The CDR3 runs from the conserved cysteine through the conserved F or W. The D gene is left open where the match is weak. Some rows mark clone size as missing; the rest say once, few, many or name a class of expanded clone.

j_gene: TRBJ1-5
v_gene: TRBV28
d_gene: -
abundance: once
CDR3aa: CASSFGSGQHSNQPQHF
CDR3nt: TGTGCCAGCAGTTTTGGGTCAGGCCAACATAGCAATCAGCCCCAGCATTTT

j_gene: TRBJ2-2
v_gene: TRBV6-4
d_gene: TRBD1
abundance: -
CDR3aa: CASKGQGHTGELFF
CDR3nt: TGTGCCAGCAAAGGACAGGGTCACACCGGGGAGCTGTTTTTT

j_gene: TRBJ2-3
v_gene: TRBV4-1
d_gene: -
abundance: -
CDR3aa: CASSQLPGVPNTQYF
CDR3nt: TGCGCCAGCAGCCAACTCCCCGGGGTCCCGAATACGCAGTATTTT

j_gene: TRBJ2-7
v_gene: TRBV27
d_gene: TRBD1
abundance: -
CDR3aa: CASSPSSGTVTYEQYF
CDR3nt: TGTGCCAGCAGTCCCTCCTCCGGGACAGTTACCTACGAGCAGTACTTC

j_gene: TRBJ1-2
v_gene: TRBV9
d_gene: -
abundance: -
CDR3aa: CASSSRQKYGYTF
CDR3nt: TGTGCCAGCAGCTCCCGACAGAAATATGGCTACACCTTC

j_gene: TRBJ2-7
v_gene: TRBV28
d_gene: TRBD1
abundance: -
CDR3aa: CASSWTGGRYEQYF
CDR3nt: TGTGCCAGCAGCTGGACAGGGGGGAGGTACGAGCAGTACTTC

j_gene: TRBJ1-5
v_gene: TRBV6-5
d_gene: TRBD1
abundance: -
CDR3aa: CASSFRQGQPQHF
CDR3nt: TGTGCCAGCAGTTTCAGACAGGGTCAGCCCCAGCATTTT

j_gene: TRBJ2-3
v_gene: TRBV15
d_gene: -
abundance: -
CDR3aa: CATSEGLGPNTQYF
CDR3nt: TGTGCCACCAGTGAGGGACTCGGACCCAATACGCAGTATTTT

j_gene: TRBJ1-1
v_gene: TRBV28
d_gene: TRBD1
abundance: -
CDR3aa: CASSPRQGRAFF
CDR3nt: TGTGCCAGCAGTCCACGACAGGGCCGAGCTTTCTTT

j_gene: TRBJ1-2
v_gene: TRBV7-9
d_gene: TRBD1
abundance: once
CDR3aa: CSSSGEGQGRNYGYTF
CDR3nt: TGTTCCAGCAGCGGAGAAGGACAGGGACGGAACTATGGCTACACCTTC

j_gene: TRBJ1-4
v_gene: TRBV11-2
d_gene: TRBD1
abundance: few
CDR3aa: CASSPRHRGLGEKLFF
CDR3nt: TGTGCCAGCAGCCCGAGGCACAGGGGGCTCGGTGAAAAACTGTTTTTT

j_gene: TRBJ2-5
v_gene: TRBV5-1
d_gene: TRBD2
abundance: -
CDR3aa: CASSSGTSGGQETQYF
CDR3nt: TGCGCCAGCAGCTCCGGGACTAGCGGGGGCCAAGAGACCCAGTACTTC

j_gene: TRBJ2-7
v_gene: TRBV7-9
d_gene: TRBD1
abundance: once
CDR3aa: CASSSWSRGLCEQYF
CDR3nt: TGTGCCAGCAGCTCGTGGAGTAGGGGGCTGTGCGAGCAGTACTTC

j_gene: TRBJ2-3
v_gene: TRBV12-5
d_gene: TRBD2
abundance: -
CDR3aa: CASGIGTSGGDTQYF
CDR3nt: TGTGCTAGTGGTATTGGGACTAGCGGGGGAGATACGCAGTATTTT

j_gene: TRBJ2-5
v_gene: TRBV7-2
d_gene: -
abundance: -
CDR3aa: CASSRKDYVQETQYF
CDR3nt: TGTGCCAGCAGCCGGAAGGACTACGTCCAAGAGACCCAGTACTTC

j_gene: TRBJ2-1
v_gene: TRBV6-5
d_gene: -
abundance: -
CDR3aa: CASSYSLGTPEQFF
CDR3nt: TGTGCCAGCAGTTACTCTTTAGGGACACCCGAGCAGTTCTTC

j_gene: TRBJ2-7
v_gene: TRBV27
d_gene: TRBD1
abundance: few
CDR3aa: CASSYRGYEQYF
CDR3nt: TGTGCCAGCAGTTACAGGGGTTACGAGCAGTACTTC

j_gene: TRBJ1-2
v_gene: TRBV6-1
d_gene: TRBD1
abundance: once
CDR3aa: CASSTGPNYGYTF
CDR3nt: TGTGCCAGCTCGACAGGGCCTAACTATGGCTACACCTTC

j_gene: TRBJ2-7
v_gene: TRBV25-1
d_gene: -
abundance: few
CDR3aa: CASSSGTPSYEQYF
CDR3nt: TGTGCCAGCTCCTCCGGGACACCCTCCTACGAGCAGTACTTC

j_gene: TRBJ1-1
v_gene: TRBV13
d_gene: TRBD1
abundance: -
CDR3aa: CASSLGARGLTEAFF
CDR3nt: TGTGCCAGCAGCTTAGGGGCCAGGGGGCTAACTGAAGCTTTCTTT

j_gene: TRBJ2-2
v_gene: TRBV5-8
d_gene: TRBD1
abundance: -
CDR3aa: CASMRTGDPGELFF
CDR3nt: TGTGCCAGCATGCGGACAGGGGATCCCGGGGAGCTGTTTTTT

j_gene: TRBJ2-7
v_gene: TRBV15
d_gene: -
abundance: -
CDR3aa: CATSRDRGYEQYF
CDR3nt: TGTGCCACCAGCAGAGATCGGGGCTACGAGCAGTACTTC

j_gene: TRBJ1-3
v_gene: TRBV5-1
d_gene: -
abundance: -
CDR3aa: CASSPKGASGNTIYF
CDR3nt: TGCGCCAGCAGCCCAAAAGGGGCCTCTGGAAACACCATATATTTT

j_gene: TRBJ2-7
v_gene: TRBV16
d_gene: TRBD1
abundance: -
CDR3aa: CASSLDREYEQYF
CDR3nt: TGTGCCAGCAGCTTGGACAGGGAATACGAGCAGTACTTC

j_gene: TRBJ2-6
v_gene: TRBV7-2
d_gene: -
abundance: -
CDR3aa: CASRTWTSGANVLTF
CDR3nt: TGTGCCAGCAGAACCTGGACATCCGGGGCCAACGTCCTGACTTTC

j_gene: TRBJ2-3
v_gene: TRBV7-3
d_gene: TRBD2
abundance: -
CDR3aa: CASSSGLGLGTQYF
CDR3nt: TGTGCCAGCAGCTCGGGACTAGGTTTAGGTACGCAGTATTTT

j_gene: TRBJ2-1
v_gene: TRBV4-2
d_gene: -
abundance: -
CDR3aa: CASSLTDRAYNEQFF
CDR3nt: TGTGCCAGCAGCCTCACCGACAGAGCCTACAATGAGCAGTTCTTC

j_gene: TRBJ1-1
v_gene: TRBV6-6
d_gene: -
abundance: -
CDR3aa: CASSPRGANTEAFF
CDR3nt: TGTGCCAGCAGCCCCCGGGGAGCGAACACTGAAGCTTTCTTT

j_gene: TRBJ1-2
v_gene: TRBV28
d_gene: TRBD1
abundance: -
CDR3aa: CASSQQGLPHYGYTF
CDR3nt: TGTGCCAGCAGCCAACAGGGGCTACCTCACTATGGCTACACCTTC

j_gene: TRBJ2-7
v_gene: TRBV7-2
d_gene: TRBD2
abundance: once
CDR3aa: CASSSTSGGSKVDF
CDR3nt: TGTGCCAGCAGCTCGACTAGCGGGGGGAGTAAAGTAGACTTC

j_gene: TRBJ2-7
v_gene: TRBV5-1
d_gene: -
abundance: -
CDR3aa: CASSVDGSGYEQYF
CDR3nt: TGCGCCAGCAGCGTGGACGGGAGTGGATACGAGCAGTACTTC

j_gene: TRBJ2-7
v_gene: TRBV10-2
d_gene: TRBD1
abundance: -
CDR3aa: CASKEGAGGGFSEQYF
CDR3nt: TGCGCCAGCAAAGAAGGGGCAGGGGGCGGTTTCTCCGAGCAGTACTTC

j_gene: TRBJ2-1
v_gene: TRBV5-1
d_gene: -
abundance: -
CDR3aa: CASSSGVGDRDYNEQFF
CDR3nt: TGCGCCAGCAGCTCGGGGGTCGGGGACAGAGACTACAATGAGCAGTTCTTC

j_gene: TRBJ1-1
v_gene: TRBV7-8
d_gene: -
abundance: -
CDR3aa: CASSPAGAMNTEAFF
CDR3nt: TGTGCCAGCAGCCCAGCAGGCGCAATGAACACTGAAGCTTTCTTT

j_gene: TRBJ2-7
v_gene: TRBV5-5
d_gene: -
abundance: few
CDR3aa: CASSLAYHSYEQYF
CDR3nt: TGTGCCAGCAGCTTGGCCTACCACTCCTACGAGCAGTACTTC

j_gene: TRBJ1-2
v_gene: TRBV6-5
d_gene: -
abundance: -
CDR3aa: CASSRKQGYYTF
CDR3nt: TGTGCCAGCAGCAGAAAACAGGGTTATTACACCTTC

j_gene: TRBJ2-1
v_gene: TRBV5-4
d_gene: TRBD1
abundance: few
CDR3aa: CASSSRQGVPYNEQFF
CDR3nt: TGTGCCAGCAGCTCACGACAGGGTGTTCCCTACAATGAGCAGTTCTTC

j_gene: TRBJ1-2
v_gene: TRBV2
d_gene: -
abundance: few
CDR3aa: CASTETGNYGYTF
CDR3nt: TGTGCCAGCACAGAAACGGGGAATTATGGCTACACCTTC

j_gene: TRBJ1-4
v_gene: TRBV28
d_gene: -
abundance: -
CDR3aa: CASSPTLGGNEKLFF
CDR3nt: TGTGCCAGCAGCCCTACCCTGGGAGGGAATGAAAAACTGTTTTTT

j_gene: TRBJ1-5
v_gene: TRBV7-6
d_gene: -
abundance: few
CDR3aa: CASSFSGNQPQHF
CDR3nt: TGTGCCAGCAGCTTTTCGGGCAATCAGCCCCAGCATTTT

j_gene: TRBJ1-1
v_gene: TRBV5-1
d_gene: TRBD1
abundance: -
CDR3aa: CASSLIGGPNTEAFF
CDR3nt: TGCGCCAGCAGCTTGATAGGGGGCCCTAACACTGAAGCTTTCTTT

j_gene: TRBJ2-7
v_gene: TRBV2
d_gene: -
abundance: -
CDR3aa: CASSVGGYEQYF
CDR3nt: TGTGCCAGCAGTGTCGGAGGGTACGAGCAGTACTTC

j_gene: TRBJ2-3
v_gene: TRBV5-1
d_gene: TRBD2
abundance: -
CDR3aa: CASSLNVGGVGYTQYF
CDR3nt: TGCGCCAGCAGCTTGAACGTGGGGGGGGTCGGGTATACGCAGTATTTT

j_gene: TRBJ2-7
v_gene: TRBV10-3
d_gene: TRBD1
abundance: -
CDR3aa: CAISLPGQAGIEQYF
CDR3nt: TGTGCCATCAGCCTTCCGGGACAGGCCGGAATTGAGCAGTACTTC

j_gene: TRBJ2-1
v_gene: TRBV6-1
d_gene: TRBD1
abundance: -
CDR3aa: CASSEGGPGQGFRPPYNEQFF
CDR3nt: TGTGCCAGCAGTGAAGGCGGCCCGGGACAGGGGTTCAGGCCCCCCTACAATGAGCAGTTCTTC